The next 3 T cell receptor beta chains were all read from a single sample in a study of human thymus T cells. TCRdb keeps only in-frame clones here, not all; method: immunoSEQ multiplex PCR. The table includes some 130,000 clones, about 94% detected once. Resections removed during corrective heart surgery provided the thymus tissue used. The source material was thymus tissue. The receptors here all came from a boy less than two years old with a congenital heart defect but otherwise immunologically healthy.

The chain recombines TRBV2 with TRBJ2-1; maybe TRBD2 (6 bases). The CDR3 sequence is 12 residues long. Germline CDR1 is SNHLY and CDR2 is FYNNEI. Deletions cut 3 bases from V and 8 bases from J, with 8 bases between. As DNA, the CDR3 is TGTGCCAGCAGTGATACGGGGGATGAGCAGTTCTTC. It codes for CASSDTGDEQFF.

The gene calls are TRBV23-1 and TRBJ2-3, with D unclear. TRBV23-1 is an ORF; its function is uncertain. The CDR3 has 10 residues. Trimming removed 11 bases at V and 5 bases at J, with 8 bases between. This CDR3 reads CAARGDTQYF. DNA for the CDR3: TGCGCCGCCAGAGGAGATACGCAGTATTTT.

J is TRBJ1-1 and V is TRBV2, with D uncertain. The CDR3 runs to 15 residues. The V and J ends lost 2 bases and 0 bases respectively, with 10 bases between them. Germline V lookup: CDR1 SNHLY, CDR2 FYNNEI. As DNA, the CDR3 is TGTGCCAGCAGTGAAACGAGGCCTCTGAACACTGAAGCTTTCTTT. Its translation: CASSETRPLNTEAFF.